This TCR beta chain is from a study of T-cell memory formation after mild COVID-19. This clonotype was seen a handful of times. TCRdb redid the calling of the 5' RACE reads with MiXCR, one entry per CDR3 protein. Among under 200,000 distinct CDR3 sequences listed, around 10% were seen once. V was cut by 0 bases and J by 8 bases, with 17 bases left in between. The CDR3 runs 16 residues. Germline V gives CDR1 LGHNA, CDR2 YNFKEQ. V and J are TRBV4-2 and TRBJ2-1; a weak D match, TRBD1 (6 bases). Source material: PBMCs or a T cell subset sorted from them (not recorded which). This clonotype was sampled from a man younger than 30 who had mild COVID-19 (a few samples of this study predate the infection). Cell type and time point are not known. CDR3 residues: CASSQDPTTGRDEQFF. The CDR3 DNA is TGTGCCAGCAGCCAAGACCCCACGACAGGTCGGGATGAGCAGTTCTTC.